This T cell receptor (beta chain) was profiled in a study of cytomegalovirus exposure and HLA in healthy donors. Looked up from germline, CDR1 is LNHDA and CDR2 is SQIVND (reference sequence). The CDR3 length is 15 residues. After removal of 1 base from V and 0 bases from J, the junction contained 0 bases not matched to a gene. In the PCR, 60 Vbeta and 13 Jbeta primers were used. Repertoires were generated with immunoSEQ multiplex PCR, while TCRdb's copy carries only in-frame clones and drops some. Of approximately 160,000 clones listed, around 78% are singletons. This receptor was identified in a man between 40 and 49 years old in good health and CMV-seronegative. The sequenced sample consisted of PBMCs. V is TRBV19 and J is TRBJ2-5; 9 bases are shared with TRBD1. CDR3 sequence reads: CASSIGDRDQETQYF. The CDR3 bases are TGTGCCAGTAGTATAGGGGACAGGGACCAAGAGACCCAGTACTTC.